These T cell receptor beta chains were read from a single sample in a study of T cells in Graves' hyperthyroidism and ophthalmopathy. TCRdb recomputed calls from the multiplex PCR reads with MiXCR, one row per CDR3 protein. The table has about 640,000 distinct CDR3 sequences, less than 25% seen once. The sample consisted of blood. Receptor source: a man aged 30 to 39 with Graves' ophthalmopathy. Each CDR3 is given with its conserved first and last residue. D genes are given only for firm matches. Not all rows give a size; the values are once, few, many and, for expanded clones, a class.

J gene,V gene,D gene,clone size,CDR3 DNA,CDR3 protein
TRBJ1-5,TRBV20-1,-,-,TGCAGTGCTAGTGGTGGCAGCAATCAGCCCCAGCATTTT,CSASGGSNQPQHF
TRBJ2-3,TRBV20-1,-,once,TGCAGTGCTAGCTTCGGACTAGTGGGGGGCGCAGATACGCAGTATTTT,CSASFGLVGGADTQYF
TRBJ2-7,TRBV28,TRBD1,few,TGTGCCACGACGGGACAGGGCTCCTACGAGCAGTACTTC,CATTGQGSYEQYF
TRBJ2-7,TRBV5-6,-,-,TGTGCCAGCAGCCCGGAGGACAAGGGGCTCGACGAGCAGTACTTC,CASSPEDKGLDEQYF
TRBJ1-5,TRBV20-1,-,few,TGCAGTGCTAGGGGCAGGGTAAATCAGCCCCAGCATTTT,CSARGRVNQPQHF
TRBJ2-3,TRBV7-9,-,many,TGTGCCAGCAGCTTAGGGACTCTCGCTAGCACAGATACGCAGTATTTT,CASSLGTLASTDTQYF
TRBJ2-5,TRBV30,-,many,TGTGCCTGGAGTACACCAACCCTAGGGGGAGAGACCCAGTACTTC,CAWSTPTLGGETQYF
TRBJ2-7,TRBV7-2,TRBD1,-,TGTGCCAGCGCCTCCCCCAGGGGGCCCATACCCGGGGAGCAGTACTTC,CASASPRGPIPGEQYF
TRBJ2-3,TRBV24-1,TRBD2,-,TGTGCCAGCAGCCCACCCGGACTAGCGGGGATATCGCAGTATTTT,CASSPPGLAGISQYF
TRBJ2-1,TRBV7-9,TRBD1,-,TGTGCCAGCAGCACGACAGGGGCCGATGAGCAGTTCTTC,CASSTTGADEQFF
TRBJ1-1,TRBV4-3,-,many,TGCGCCAGCAGCTCACCGGGACGCCAACCGGCTGAAGCTTTCTTT,CASSSPGRQPAEAFF
TRBJ1-1,TRBV3-1,-,many,TGTGCCAGCAACCAACAGGGCGGATACACTGAAGCTTTCTTT,CASNQQGGYTEAFF
TRBJ1-6,TRBV5-5,TRBD1,many,TGTGCCAGCAGCTTGAGGACAGGCGCCAATTCACCCCTCCACTTT,CASSLRTGANSPLHF
TRBJ2-1,TRBV28,-,many,TGTGCCAGCAGTTTCGGGGAGGGGAGGGGGGGGAATGAGCAGTTCTTC,CASSFGEGRGGNEQFF
TRBJ1-6,TRBV11-3,TRBD1,-,TGTGCCAGCAGCTTAGATTCCAGCCCCACAGGGGGTAATTCACCCCCCCACTTT,CASSLDSSPTGGNSPPHF
TRBJ1-2,TRBV11-2,TRBD1,many,TGTGCCAGCAGCCTACCGGGACAGGGAAACGAAGGCTACACCTTC,CASSLPGQGNEGYTF
TRBJ2-7,TRBV29-1,-,-,TGCAGCGTTGTGGCGGGGAGCTACGAGCAGTACTTC,CSVVAGSYEQYF
TRBJ2-7,TRBV7-9,-,-,TGTGCCAGCAGCTTAGCGAGGTTGAGCGACGAGCAGTACTTC,CASSLARLSDEQYF
TRBJ1-2,TRBV3-1,TRBD1,few,TGTGCCAGCAGCTCGACCGGGACAGGGAACTATGGCTACACCTTC,CASSSTGTGNYGYTF
TRBJ1-5,TRBV20-1,-,many,TGCAGTGCTAGACACGGATTGGGCAATCAGCCCCAGCATTTT,CSARHGLGNQPQHF
TRBJ2-1,TRBV11-2,TRBD1,many,TGTGCCAGCAGCTTCGGGACAGGGATATTGCAGTTCTTC,CASSFGTGILQFF